The 5 T cell receptor beta chains in this list originate from one sample, sequenced in a study of shared clonotypes between healthy human individuals. Only in-frame clones appear in the TCRdb table, and some are missing; sequencing was by immunoSEQ multiplex PCR. The sample lists a few million clones; more than 80% were seen once. The sample comprised naive CD4+ T cells from PBMCs. Subset in this sample: CD45RA+ positively selected. These receptors all stem from a man younger than 35 in good health. Some clones in this sample may be carry-over from other donors' samples.

The chain is built from TRBV7-9 and TRBJ1-1, with unresolved D. This CDR3 has 12 amino acids. Per the germline V gene, CDR1 is SEHNR and CDR2 is FQNEAQ (reference sequence). With 5 bases removed from V and 8 bases from J, the gap between germline ends came to 12 bases. The DNA for the CDR3 is TGTGCCAGCAGCCCCGAATCCCGGGAAGCTTTCTTT. It is translated as CASSPESREAFF.

This clone turned up a few times. This sequence joins TRBV7-9 and TRBJ1-2; D not resolved. This CDR3 contains 13 residues. Germline V gene sequence: CDR1 SEHNR, CDR2 FQNEAQ (reference sequence). Trimming pared 6 bases from V and 2 bases from J, leaving 10 bases between. The CDR3 here is CASSSTLNYGYTF. CDR3 DNA sequence: TGTGCCAGCAGTTCTACCCTGAACTATGGCTACACCTTC.

CDR3 DNA sequence: TGTGCCTGGAGGTGGGCCCCCCGGTCTGGAAACACCATATATTTT. Protein product: CAWRWAPRSGNTIYF. The chain combines TRBV30 with TRBJ1-3; D is undetermined. Germline V gene data show CDR1 as GTSNPN and CDR2 as SVGIG (reference sequence). Trimming cost V 3 bases and J 1 base, with 13 bases left between them. The CDR3 sequence is 15 residues long.

The rearrangement links TRBV6-5 to TRBJ2-2, with 8 bases aligning to TRBD2. Germline trimming cut 7 bases from V and 4 bases from J; bases unmatched to any gene: 8. The length of the CDR3 is 15 residues. Germline V gene data show CDR1 as MNHEY and CDR2 as SVGAGI. The CDR3 region has the DNA TGTGCCAGCACCTGGGGAGCGGGAGTCACCGGGGAGCTGTTTTTT. The encoded protein is CASTWGAGVTGELFF.

V and J are TRBV18 and TRBJ1-1; D remains unclear. The CDR3 runs to 13 residues. Trimming left V 0 bases short and J 8 bases short, with 10 bases between. Per the germline V gene, CDR1 is KGHSH and CDR2 is LQKENI. CDR3 protein: CASSPPKATEAFF. DNA of the CDR3: TGTGCCAGCTCACCACCTAAGGCAACCGAAGCTTTCTTT.